Following are 7 T cell receptor beta chains from one sample sequenced in a study of blood T cells in healthy people across ages. Then a second PCR, running roughly 7 to 11 cycles, was carried out with a sample-barcoded 5' primer and a J-beta primer mix. TCRdb analysed the 5' RACE reads with MiXCR anew, one entry per CDR3 protein. Of hundreds of thousands of distinct CDR3 sequences listed, roughly 50% are singletons. Source material: blood. These receptors were obtained from a man aged 35 to 55 in good health.

The chain joins TRBV5-1 to TRBJ2-4; weak D call: TRBD2 (6 bases). V was trimmed by 3 bases and J by 4 bases, leaving 14 bases between them. The CDR3 runs 15 residues. Germline CDR1 and CDR2: SGHRS and YFSETQ. CDR3 residues: CASSSPTSLKNIQYF. The CDR3 DNA follows: TGCGCCAGCAGCTCTCCGACTAGTTTAAAAAACATTCAGTACTTC.

This clonotype was picked up a small number of times. V gene TRBV10-2 combines with J gene TRBJ2-5; no reliable D call. The CDR3 totals 13 residues. The germline V gene encodes CDR1 WSHSY and CDR2 SAAADI. V lost 0 bases, J lost 5 bases, and 7 bases lay in between. CDR3 nucleotide sequence: TGCGCCAGCAGTGAGTCGAGGCGCGAGACCCAGTACTTC. Its translation: CASSESRRETQYF.

This clonotype has only one observation. The genes are TRBV6-5 and TRBJ1-2, with D possibly TRBD1 on 6 matching bases. V was shortened by 4 bases and J by 1 base, with 10 bases between the two germline ends. The germline gives CDR1 MNHEY, CDR2 SVGAGI. This CDR3 region has 14 residues. The CDR3 sequence is CASSSTGLNYGYTF. In DNA, the CDR3 is TGTGCCAGCAGTTCGACAGGACTTAACTATGGCTACACCTTC.

This clonotype was recorded a few times. The CDR3 region has the DNA TGTGCCAGCAGTCGTACAGGCAGGAACCGGGGCACAGATACGCAGTATTTT. This encodes CASSRTGRNRGTDTQYF. The chain carries TRBV27 and TRBJ2-3; D is perhaps TRBD1 (5 bases). Per germline, CDR1 MNHEY and CDR2 SMNVEV (reference sequence). V was shortened by 5 bases and J by 1 base, with 19 bases between the two germline ends. This CDR3 has 17 amino acids.

The chain carries TRBV4-1 and TRBJ1-1; D not resolved. CDR3 length equals 17 residues. Germline CDR1 reads MGHRA; CDR2 reads YSYEKL. The ends were cut back, 2 bases at V and 1 base at J, with 17 bases in the middle. Here the CDR3 reads CASSQSGQLWENTEAFF. Written as DNA, the CDR3 is TGCGCCAGCAGCCAAAGTGGCCAGTTGTGGGAGAACACTGAAGCTTTCTTT.

The rearrangement uses TRBV5-1 and TRBJ1-1, with TRBD1 identical over 10 bases. This CDR3 contains 14 residues. J lost 3 bases, V lost 3 bases, and 2 bases had no gene match. Per the germline V gene, CDR1 is SGHRS and CDR2 is YFSETQ. CDR3 sequence reads: CASSSGTGDTEAFF. In DNA form, the CDR3 reads TGCGCCAGCAGCTCCGGGACAGGGGACACTGAAGCTTTCTTT.

With respect to this clonotype: Just one base apart from a much larger clone, this may be a read error. V usage is TRBV5-1 and J usage is TRBJ2-6; tentative D call: TRBD1 (6 bases). This CDR3 has 16 residues. CDR1 is SGHRS, CDR2 YFSETQ, per germline. Trimming stripped 5 bases from V and 0 bases from J, with 12 bases between. The DNA for the CDR3 is TGCGCCAGCAGACAGGGATTGGACTCTGGGGCCAACGTCCTGACTTTC. This translates into CASRQGLDSGANVLTF.